The rows below give T cell receptor beta chains drawn from one sample of a study of response to subunit inactivated influenza vaccine. Each CDR3 protein is one row after TCRdb ran MiXCR on the RT-PCR reads. The sample yields a few hundred thousand distinct CDR3 sequences, roughly 15% seen once. Here the sequenced sample was PBMCs from blood, taken 11 to 12 days after vaccination. These receptors originate from a man in his fifties who received an inactivated influenza vaccine. The CDR3 runs from the conserved cysteine through the conserved F or W. D genes are given only for firm matches. Not every row has a clone size; where given, it reads once, few, many or a size class.

TRBJ2-3 many TRBV5-1 . TGCGCCAGCAGCTTGCTTGGCGCCCGCACAGATACGCAGTATTTT CASSLLGARTDTQYF
TRBJ2-5 few TRBV7-2 . TGTGCCAGCACCCGACTCAGGGTTGTGGGAGAGACCCAGTACTTC CASTRLRVVGETQYF
TRBJ2-3 few TRBV5-1 TRBD1 TGCGCCAGCAGCCCCGGACAGGGGGATGTTAGCACAGATACGCAGTATTTT CASSPGQGDVSTDTQYF
TRBJ1-5 few TRBV28 TRBD1 TGTGCCAGCAGCCAGGGGGTTAGGCGCAATCAGCCCCAGCATTTT CASSQGVRRNQPQHF
TRBJ2-7 few TRBV7-9 . TGTGCCAGCAGCTTAGGGATGGTGGACGGGCAGTACTTC CASSLGMVDGQYF
TRBJ2-1 many TRBV5-1 TRBD2 TGCGCCAGCAGCCCGGGACTAGCGGGGGGGTTTTACAATGAGCAGTTCTTC CASSPGLAGGFYNEQFF
TRBJ1-5 many TRBV20-1 TRBD1 TGCAGTGCTAGCCAGGGGGCAGATCAGCCCCAGCATTTT CSASQGADQPQHF
TRBJ2-7 few TRBV6-2/TRBV6-3 . TGTGCCAGCAGTTACAACCTTCGGGCCTTGACGTACGAGCAGTACTTC CASSYNLRALTYEQYF
TRBJ2-7 . TRBV20-1 . TGCAGTGCTAGAGCCCCGGGACAAAAGACCTACGAGCAGTACTTC CSARAPGQKTYEQYF
TRBJ1-3 few TRBV21-1 . TGTGCCAGCAGCAAATCTCCCGGGCATAACTCTGGAAACACCATATATTTT CASSKSPGHNSGNTIYF
TRBJ2-7 . TRBV4-3 . TGCGCCAGCAGCCAAATCTACCTCCGGGACTCCTACGAGCAGTACTTC CASSQIYLRDSYEQYF
TRBJ1-2 few TRBV5-1 . TGCGCCAGCAGCCCGTCGACAGGAGCTAACTATGGCTACACCTTC CASSPSTGANYGYTF
TRBJ2-2 . TRBV19 . TGTGCCAGTAGTACCCAGCTTACGAACACCGGGGAGCTGTTTTTT CASSTQLTNTGELFF
TRBJ2-1 few TRBV7-2 . TGTGCCAGCAGCTTAGGAGTGTCGAGCTCCTACAATGAGCAGTTCTTC CASSLGVSSSYNEQFF
TRBJ2-3 . TRBV6-5 . TGTGCCAGCAGTTCTAGAGGGATGGGAACAGATACGCAGTATTTT CASSSRGMGTDTQYF
TRBJ2-1 few TRBV3-1 . TGTGCCAGCAGCCAAGATAGGGTGGCGGAGCAGTTCTTC CASSQDRVAEQFF
TRBJ2-3 many TRBV2 TRBD2 TGTGCCAGCAATGGCGGGGGGGCCGGAGATACGCAGTATTTT CASNGGGAGDTQYF
TRBJ2-5 . TRBV20-1 . TGCAGTGCTAGTCTTACGGGAGTACAGAGGGAGACCCAGTACTTC CSASLTGVQRETQYF
TRBJ1-1 . TRBV20-1 . TGCAGTGCTAGGACCGGCAGCCACACTGAAGCTTTCTTT CSARTGSHTEAFF
TRBJ2-1 . TRBV7-9 . TGTGCCAGCAGCCTGACAGCGGCTAGCTCCTACAATGAGCAGTTCTTC CASSLTAASSYNEQFF
TRBJ2-3 . TRBV23-1 . TGCGCCAGCAGTCAATCGGGTAAAGGAGATACGCAGTATTTT CASSQSGKGDTQYF
TRBJ1-3 many TRBV7-9 . TGTGCCAGCACCCCGTGGAATGGAAACACCATATATTTT CASTPWNGNTIYF
TRBJ2-1 . TRBV20-1 . TGCAGTGCATCCCGAAGGGCGGAGCAGTTCTTC CSASRRAEQFF
TRBJ2-1 many TRBV27 . TGTGCCAGCAGTTTATCCTCCAGCAATGAGCAGTTCTTC CASSLSSSNEQFF
TRBJ2-3 few TRBV4-2 . TGTGCCAGCAGCCGCAGGGTCGATACGCAGTATTTT CASSRRVDTQYF
TRBJ1-2 . TRBV5-1 . TGCGCCAGCAGCTTGGTTACGCAGGATCATGGCTACACCTTC CASSLVTQDHGYTF
TRBJ2-2 . TRBV7-2 TRBD1 TGTGCCAGCAGCATTGACAGGGGGGCCGGGGAGCTGTTTTTT CASSIDRGAGELFF
TRBJ1-6 few TRBV11-2 TRBD1 TGTGCCAGCAGCTTAGGGGTGACAGGGAGCTCCTATAATTCACCCCTCCACTTT CASSLGVTGSSYNSPLHF
TRBJ2-7 . TRBV11-2 TRBD2 TGTGCCAGCAGCCGGACTAGCGGGAGTGGCTACGAGCAGTACTTC CASSRTSGSGYEQYF
TRBJ2-1 . TRBV12-3/TRBV12-4 TRBD2 TGTGCCAGCAACAGGGGACTAGCGGGGTACAATGAGCAGTTCTTC CASNRGLAGYNEQFF
TRBJ2-7 few TRBV5-6 . TGTGCCAGCAGCCGCGGGACAGCGACCTACGAGCAGTACTTC CASSRGTATYEQYF
TRBJ2-7 many TRBV12-3/TRBV12-4 . TGTGCCAGCAGTCCAGTTTGGGGCGAGCAGTACTTC CASSPVWGEQYF
TRBJ2-7 . TRBV7-2 TRBD1 TGTGCCAGCAGCTTCGCCTACAGGGGCCTTGGTGACGAGCAGTACTTC CASSFAYRGLGDEQYF
TRBJ2-7 . TRBV11-2 . TGTGCCAGCACCCTCCGGGGAAGCGACAGCTCCTACGAGCAGTACTTC CASTLRGSDSSYEQYF
TRBJ2-6 few TRBV6-2/TRBV6-3 . TGTGCCAGCAGACCTAAGAGGGCTGGGGCCAACGTCCTGACTTTC CASRPKRAGANVLTF
TRBJ1-1 . TRBV7-8 . TGTGCCAGCAGCTCCGGACGGGGGATATTGTCTGAAGCTTTCTTT CASSSGRGILSEAFF
TRBJ2-3 few TRBV3-1 . TGTGCCAGCAGCCCGGACGTTCCAGGGGCAGGCACAGATACGCAGTATTTT CASSPDVPGAGTDTQYF
TRBJ2-1 . TRBV7-2 TRBD2 TGTGCCAGCAGTTCAATAGCGGGGGGCACCTACAATGAGCAGTTCTTC CASSSIAGGTYNEQFF
TRBJ2-2 . TRBV7-9 TRBD2 TGTGCCAGCAGCTCGACTAGCGGCGGTCCCGGGGAGCTGTTTTTT CASSSTSGGPGELFF
TRBJ2-2 . TRBV4-1 . TGCGCCAGCAGCCACCCCGTCTCCACCGGGGAGCTGTTTTTT CASSHPVSTGELFF
TRBJ2-5 . TRBV12-3/TRBV12-4 . TGTGCCAGCAGTTCAGGGGTACAAGAGACCCAGTACTTC CASSSGVQETQYF
TRBJ1-2 few TRBV10-3 TRBD1 TGTGCCACGGACAGGGGGAAGAGGGGCTACACCTTC CATDRGKRGYTF
TRBJ1-2 few TRBV12-3/TRBV12-4 . TGTGCCAGCAGTTTATCCGGGGCCTCTGTTTATGGCTACACCTTC CASSLSGASVYGYTF
TRBJ2-4 . TRBV15 . TGTGCCACCAGCGGAGGCTACGAGGGGGAGATCTCACTAGCCAAAAACATTCAGTACTTC CATSGGYEGEISLAKNIQYF
TRBJ1-1 few TRBV9 TRBD1 TGTGCCAGCAGCGACCAGACAGGGATTAGAGCTGAAGCTTTCTTT CASSDQTGIRAEAFF